This TCR beta chain comes out of a study of CD8+ T cells in alopecia areata. As regards this clone: Sequence at one end of the junction differs from germline and may be a read error.

It was cDNA, reverse transcribed from extracted RNA, that served as the sequencing template. Measured with immunoSEQ multiplex PCR; TCRdb has only the in-frame clones, and not every one. Here the sample spans around 290,000 clones, roughly 50% being singletons. The CDR3 is 15 amino acids. The V gene's germline CDR1 is SSHAT and CDR2 FNYEAQ (reference sequence). Treatment denoted: oral pan-JAK inhibitor, 5-10 mg twice daily. This TCR was sampled from a human donor with alopecia areata. The V gene is TRBV7-7, the J gene TRBJ2-7; 7 bases line up with TRBD1. The starting material was CD4+ T cells sorted from blood, obtained at week 24, from a patient treated with tofacitinib. The CDR3 spells CASSLGAGGSYEQYF. CDR3 bases: TGTGCTAGCAGCTTAGGGGCAGGGGGCTCCTACGAGCAGTACTTC.